The source of this T cell receptor (beta chain) is a study of blood T cell repertoires in COVID-19. Assay: immunoSEQ multiplex PCR; the TCRdb copy retains only in-frame clones and omits some. The table records fewer than 150,000 clones, 90% of them present only once. Germline CDR1 and CDR2: SGHNT and YENEEA. The ends were cut back, 5 bases at V and 0 bases at J, with 9 bases in the middle. The CDR3 covers 14 residues. This clone came up once. This sequence joins TRBV11-3 and TRBJ2-3; D may be TRBD2 (5 bases). The sequenced sample was peripheral blood. The source of this sequence is a woman in her sixties with COVID-19, enrolled during active disease. The CDR3, as DNA: TGTGCCAGCAGCCCTCTAGCTAGCACAGATACGCAGTATTTT. It yields the protein CASSPLASTDTQYF.